A single T cell receptor (beta chain) is shown here with its context. Trimming removed 5 bases at V and 4 bases at J, with 9 bases between. CDR3 size: 12 residues. Germline CDR1 and CDR2: SGHRS and YFSETQ. The entry originates in a study of response to subunit inactivated influenza vaccine. TCRdb redid the calling of the RT-PCR reads with MiXCR, one entry per CDR3 protein. The profile shows roughly 630,000 distinct CDR3 sequences, 12% to 15% of them singletons. This chain connects TRBV5-1 to TRBJ2-5, with D hard to call. The sequencing used PBMCs from blood, collected around 14 days before vaccination. The sequence came from a man aged 50 to 59 who received an inactivated influenza vaccine. CDR3 region: CASRLGRETQYF. CDR3 nucleotides: TGCGCCAGCAGGCTGGGCCGAGAGACCCAGTACTTC. Drawing the rest from reference TRBV5-1 and TRBJ2-5, the complete variable domain is KAGVTQTPRYLIKTRGQQVTLSCSPISGHRSVSWYQQTPGQGLQFLFEYFSETQRNKGNFPGRFSGRQFSNSRSEMNVSTLELGDSALYLCASRLGRETQYFGPGTRLLVL.